These 16 T cell receptor beta chains share one sample of origin, sequenced in a study of OX40 agonist ivuxolimab in advanced cancers. Libraries were constructed by the immunoSEQ multiplex PCR assay. This immuneACCESS table, as held by TCRdb, lists in-frame sequences with V and J called but not all clones. Of the missing ones, under half trace to an unresolved V gene in checked studies; the others have no known cause. A total of 72,000 or so clones appear in this sample, around 86% of them only once. The top ten clonotypes cover about 0.25% of the sample. The sequences come from CD4+ or CD8+ T cells sorted from blood, collected in a trial of the OX40 agonist ivuxolimab. These receptors were collected from an adult with an advanced solid tumor such as melanoma, head and neck, liver or kidney cancer.

This clone was recorded a few times. This chain links TRBV7-2 with TRBJ2-1; weak D call: TRBD1 (5 bases). V dropped 5 bases and J dropped 7 bases, with 12 bases sitting between them. The CDR3 contains 13 residues. CDR1 and CDR2 (germline): SGHTA, FQGNSA. The CDR3 nucleotides are TGTGCCAGCAGCACTCGACAGAGTAATGAGCAGTTCTTC. Its translation: CASSTRQSNEQFF. Full variable domain (outside the CDR3, taken from reference TRBV7-2 and TRBJ2-1): GAGVSQSPSNKVTEKGKDVELRCDPISGHTALYWYRQSLGQGLEFLIYFQGNSAPDKSGLPSDRFSAERTGGSVSTLTIQRTQQEDSAVYLCASSTRQSNEQFFGPGTRLTVL.

The chain links TRBV6-1 to TRBJ1-5, with TRBD1 as a possible D gene (5 bases). In germline, CDR1 is MNHNS, CDR2 SASEGT. The CDR3 runs 14 residues. The ends were cut back, 10 bases at V and 7 bases at J, with 20 bases in the middle. CDR3 DNA: TGTGCCACAAGCCGGGACCTCTCTGAACAGCCCCAGCATTTT. Its translation is CATSRDLSEQPQHF.

The chain is built from TRBV5-1 and TRBJ2-3; D gene uncertain. V gave up 0 bases and J gave up 5 bases, with 16 bases separating them. This CDR3 has 16 residues. Per germline, CDR1 SGHRS and CDR2 YFSETQ. In nucleotides, the CDR3 is TGCGCCAGCAGCTTGGAACGACCCACGAGTGGAGATACGCAGTATTTT. Translating it yields CASSLERPTSGDTQYF.

The gene calls are TRBV5-4 and TRBJ1-4, with unresolved D. Germline values: CDR1 SGHNT, CDR2 YYREEE (reference sequence). CDR3 length equals 12 residues. V shed 4 bases and J shed 5 bases, with 6 bases lying between them. The CDR3 reads CASSVINEKLFF. CDR3 coding DNA: TGTGCCAGCAGCGTAATAAATGAAAAACTGTTTTTT.

The table lists this clone with a count of one. J is TRBJ2-5 and V is TRBV5-4, with D uncertain. The CDR3 is 14 residues long. V was clipped by 0 bases and J by 4 bases, with 10 bases between them. Germline values: CDR1 SGHNT, CDR2 YYREEE (reference sequence). The CDR3 sequence is CASSLAEGIETQYF. In DNA, the CDR3 is TGTGCCAGCAGCTTGGCCGAAGGGATAGAGACCCAGTACTTC.

This clone is a singleton in its sample. J is TRBJ2-1 and V is TRBV19; D unclear. The V and J ends lost 4 bases and 6 bases respectively, with 10 bases between them. CDR1 and CDR2 (germline): LNHDA, SQIVND (reference sequence). The CDR3 has 13 amino acids. The CDR3 region is CASSKDGVNEQFF. For the CDR3, the DNA is TGTGCCAGTAGTAAGGACGGAGTCAATGAGCAGTTCTTC.

This chain uses TRBV14 with TRBJ2-7; D possibly corresponds to TRBD1 (6 bases). The V end lost 6 bases, the J end lost 6 bases, and 15 bases lay between the germline ends. The germline V gene encodes CDR1 SGHDN and CDR2 FVKESK. The CDR3 is 13 residues long. CDR3 sequence (DNA): TGTGCCAGCAGAGGGGGTATGACAGGCGAGCAGTACTTC. Its translation: CASRGGMTGEQYF.

The V gene is TRBV23-1, the J gene TRBJ1-1; D is unresolved. TRBV23-1 is assigned to the ORF class and has an uncertain function. Trimming removed 3 bases at V and 10 bases at J, with 6 bases between. CDR3 size: 10 residues. CDR3 sequence (DNA): TGCGCCAGCAGTCACCCGTCAGCTTTCTTT. Its translation is CASSHPSAFF.

The chain joins TRBV6-5 to TRBJ1-5, with 9 bases that match TRBD1. Trimming took 5 bases from V and 3 from J; bases not matched to a gene: 5. CDR3 length: 15 residues. Germline CDR1 reads MNHEY; CDR2 reads SVGAGI. The CDR3 sequence is CASSLTGGNNQPQHF. CDR3 DNA: TGTGCCAGCAGTCTAACAGGGGGCAACAATCAGCCCCAGCATTTT.

The CDR3 reads CASKTGNYEQYF. The CDR3 nucleotides are TGTGCCAGCAAGACAGGGAATTACGAGCAGTACTTC. The chain recombines TRBV28 with TRBJ2-7, with TRBD1 identical over 7 bases. Germline CDR1 MDHEN, CDR2 SYDVKM. After removal of 7 bases from V and 4 bases from J, the junction contained 4 bases not matched to a gene. This CDR3 contains 12 residues. The complete variable domain, with remaining parts taken from reference TRBV28 and TRBJ2-7, reads DVKVTQSSRYLVKRTGEKVFLECVQDMDHENMFWYRQDPGLGLRLIYFSYDVKMKEKGDIPEGYSVSREKKERFSLILESASTNQTSMYLCASKTGNYEQYFGPGTRLTVT.

The rearrangement joins TRBV5-8 to TRBJ2-7; maybe TRBD1 (6 bases). The CDR3 covers 17 residues. V lost 3 bases and J 3 bases, leaving 22 bases between the germline ends. Germline V gene data show CDR1 as SGHTS and CDR2 as YDEGEE. As DNA, the CDR3 is TGTGCCAGCAGCTCGAATTATCAGGGACATACTCTCTACGAGCAGTACTTC. Translation gives CASSSNYQGHTLYEQYF. The complete variable domain, with remaining parts taken from reference TRBV5-8 and TRBJ2-7, reads EAGVTQSPTHLIKTRGQQATLRCSPISGHTSVYWYQQALGLGLQFLLWYDEGEERNRGNFPPRFSGRQFPNYSSELNVNALELEDSALYLCASSSNYQGHTLYEQYFGPGTRLTVT.

The V gene is TRBV10-1, the J gene TRBJ2-3; D not resolved. Trimming stripped 0 bases from V and 10 bases from J, with 23 bases between. Germline lookup yields CDR1 WNHNN and CDR2 SYGVQD (reference sequence). The CDR3 totals 17 residues. The CDR3 DNA reads as TGCGCCAGCAGTGAGTCTCTATGGCAGGCCTCCCGGGCGGCGCAGTATTTT. Translating it yields CASSESLWQASRAAQYF.

The V gene is TRBV7-3, the J gene TRBJ1-5; 10 positions match TRBD1. Per germline, CDR1 SGHTA and CDR2 FQGTGA. J lost 7 bases, V lost 5 bases, and 2 bases had no gene match. This CDR3 contains 13 residues. The chain's CDR3 is CASSTDRGQPQHF. The CDR3 coding sequence is TGTGCCAGCAGCACGGACAGGGGGCAGCCCCAGCATTTT.

The CDR3 DNA is TGTGCCAGCAGCCCAGCTTGGGACCCCTACAATGAGCAGTTCTTC. It specifies CASSPAWDPYNEQFF. This sequence joins TRBV6-1 and TRBJ2-1; D possibly matches TRBD1 or TRBD2 (5 bases each). V was trimmed by 6 bases and J by 2 bases, leaving 14 bases between them. CDR1 and CDR2 from the germline V gene are MNHNS and SASEGT. This CDR3 spans 15 amino acids.

V usage is TRBV2 and J usage is TRBJ2-5; D is perhaps TRBD2 (7 bases). This CDR3 is 12 amino acids long. V was shortened by 7 bases and J by 5 bases, with 11 bases between the two germline ends. Germline lookup yields CDR1 SNHLY and CDR2 FYNNEI. CDR3 nucleotide sequence: TGTGCCAGCAAGGGGGGGCGTGAGACCCAGTACTTC. Translation gives CASKGGRETQYF.

This chain links TRBV9 with TRBJ2-1, with a weak D call TRBD2 (5 bases). This CDR3 has 15 residues. V was shortened by 0 bases and J by 7 bases, with 14 bases between the two germline ends. Per germline, CDR1 SGDLS and CDR2 YYNGEE. The CDR3 DNA reads TGTGCCAGCAGCGTAGATGGACTCCCTGGGAATGAGCAGTTCTTC. As protein: CASSVDGLPGNEQFF.